This entry features one TCR beta chain sequence. Its target is not known. This entry is derived from a study of cytomegalovirus exposure and HLA in healthy donors. Nominally healthy donors provided the samples, though records likely missed some immune exposures. PCR used 60 Vbeta primers and 13 Jbeta primers. Only in-frame clones appear in the TCRdb table, and some are missing; sequencing was by immunoSEQ multiplex PCR. The table lists over 200,000 clones, roughly 75% of them singletons, with approximately 1.9% in the top ten. Overall study findings and caveats: Reports showed the classifier diagnosing cytomegalovirus status with high specificity and sensitivity. Other equally common chains were less clonally expanded than HLA-associated TCR beta chains, a later analysis showed. Immune exposure information available was restricted to CMV serostatus.

Germline trimming cut 5 bases from V and 9 bases from J; bases unmatched to any gene: 3. The germline gives CDR1 SGHTA, CDR2 FQGNSA. This CDR3 contains 12 residues. The sequencing sample was made of PBMCs. This TCR derives from a woman in her 30s in good health and CMV-seronegative. This rearrangement joins TRBV7-2 to TRBJ2-1; 8 nucleotides line up with TRBD2. The CDR3 nucleotides read TGTGCCAGCAGCCCCGGGGGGGGTGAGCAGTTCTTC. This translates into CASSPGGGEQFF.